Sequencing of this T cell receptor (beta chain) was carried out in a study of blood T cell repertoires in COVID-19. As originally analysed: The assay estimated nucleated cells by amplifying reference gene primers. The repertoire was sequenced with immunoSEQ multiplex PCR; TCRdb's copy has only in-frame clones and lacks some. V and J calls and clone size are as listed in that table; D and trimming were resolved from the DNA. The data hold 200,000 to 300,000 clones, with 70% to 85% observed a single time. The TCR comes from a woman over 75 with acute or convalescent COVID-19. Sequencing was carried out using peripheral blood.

CDR3 sequence (DNA): TGTGCCACCAGTCAGGCAGCCGGGGAGCTGTTTTTT. As protein: CATSQAAGELFF. The rearrangement uses TRBV24-1 and TRBJ2-2, with D unresolved. This CDR3 has 12 amino acids. Per germline, CDR1 KGHDR and CDR2 SFDVKD. V was cut by 6 bases and J by 6 bases, with 7 bases left in between.